The table lists the clone carrying this T cell receptor beta chain with many counts. The target antigen is unknown. The sample comes from a study of neurological immune-mediated disorders. General study findings and limits: Because no CDR3 amino acid sequences were shared across subjects by expanded clones, private repertoires were suggested in all groups.

In TCRdb, the 5' RACE reads were re-called with MiXCR into one record per CDR3 protein. The data hold tens of thousands of distinct CDR3 sequences, with 8% to 10% observed a single time. Time point: longitudinal time-point 1 (baseline). Sequenced: PBMCs. The sequence was obtained from a woman between 40 and 55 years old in good health.

The CDR3, as DNA: TGCGCCAGCAGCCAATTAAGCGGGACCGGGGAGCTGTTTTTT. It translates to CASSQLSGTGELFF. The chain links TRBV5-1 to TRBJ2-2; tentatively, D is TRBD2 (6 bases). The CDR3 contains 14 residues. In germline, CDR1 is SGHRS, CDR2 YFSETQ. V lost 4 bases to trimming and J lost 5 bases, with 12 bases between them.